The 19 T cell receptor beta chains in this list originate from one sample, sequenced in a study of shared clonotypes between healthy human individuals. Clones were read by immunoSEQ multiplex PCR, and TCRdb kept only the in-frame ones, dropping some. The sample includes 750,000 to 1,000,000 clones, roughly 92% of them seen just once. Positive CCR7 selection of CD45RO-negative cells yielded the naive CD8 cells, and terminally differentiated effector memory CD45RA+ cells were excluded. Sequencing was carried out using naive CD8+ T cells sorted from blood. The receptors were sampled from a man aged 25 to 40 in good health.

The V and J genes are TRBV6-5 and TRBJ2-1, with TRBD2 matching over 8 bases. The CDR3 sequence is 16 residues long. CDR1 is MNHEY and CDR2 is SVGAGI in the germline V gene. The junction had 6 bases not matched to a gene; V was cut back by 0 bases and J by 5 bases. As DNA, the CDR3 is TGTGCCAGCAGTTACTCGTCGGGAGGGCCCCACAATGAGCAGTTCTTC. Translated: CASSYSSGGPHNEQFF.

The chain joins TRBV4-3 to TRBJ1-1, with D uncertain. V was cut by 6 bases and J by 4 bases, with 12 bases left in between. Germline CDR1 LGHNA, CDR2 YSLEER. This CDR3 contains 13 residues. The CDR3 here is CASRSSLGTEAFF. As DNA, the CDR3 is TGCGCCAGCAGGAGCAGTTTGGGCACTGAAGCTTTCTTT.

This sequence joins TRBV19 and TRBJ2-2; 9 nucleotides match TRBD1. Germline lookup yields CDR1 LNHDA and CDR2 SQIVND (reference sequence). J gave up 4 bases and V 5 bases, and 5 bases lay outside the gene matches. The CDR3 spans 15 residues. Written as DNA, the CDR3 is TGTGCCAGTAGTCCGGGGACAGGGACCACCGGGGAGCTGTTTTTT. Amino acid sequence: CASSPGTGTTGELFF.

The chain employs TRBV5-6 and TRBJ2-7; perhaps TRBD1 as D (6 bases). This CDR3 is 13 amino acids long. V was clipped by 2 bases and J by 5 bases, with 11 bases between them. Germline V CDR1 and CDR2: SGHDT, YYEEEE. The CDR3 loop is CASSFGQPDEQYF. The CDR3 nucleotides read TGTGCCAGCAGCTTCGGACAGCCCGACGAGCAGTACTTC.

This rearrangement joins TRBV29-1 to TRBJ1-2; a weak D match, TRBD1 (5 bases). The germline V gene has CDR1 SQVTM and CDR2 ANQGSEA. This CDR3 spans 14 amino acids. V was shortened by 8 bases and J by 5 bases, with 21 bases between the two germline ends. CDR3 amino acids: CSSDGPQGVYGYTF. Written as DNA, the CDR3 is TGCAGCTCCGACGGACCCCAAGGGGTATATGGCTACACCTTC.

CDR3 sequence: CASSLPSGNEAFF. The CDR3 DNA sequence: TGTGCCAGCAGCCTACCTTCAGGTAATGAAGCTTTCTTT. This rearrangement joins TRBV5-6 to TRBJ1-1; no firm D call. V lost 4 bases to trimming and J lost 7 bases, with 14 bases between them. CDR1 and CDR2 (germline): SGHDT, YYEEEE. CDR3 length equals 13 residues.

The chain joins TRBV6-5 to TRBJ1-1; the D is unclear. Trimming shortened V by 6 bases and J by 1 base, and 12 bases separated the two germline ends. The germline gives CDR1 MNHEY, CDR2 SVGAGI. There are 14 residues in the CDR3. The CDR3 sequence: CASSLRRENTEAFF. CDR3 in DNA: TGTGCCAGCAGCCTAAGGCGAGAGAACACTGAAGCTTTCTTT.

This clone has only one observation. V gene TRBV7-2 combines with J gene TRBJ2-1; D is unresolved. The V end was cut by 1 base, the J end by 9 bases, with 4 bases between. Germline CDR1 and CDR2: SGHTA and FQGNSA. CDR3 size: 11 residues. The CDR3 sequence is CASSLGPEQFF. In nucleotides, the CDR3 is TGTGCCAGCAGCTTAGGTCCTGAGCAGTTCTTC.

The V and J genes are TRBV4-2 and TRBJ2-1; D is ambiguous. The CDR3 runs to 15 residues. V dropped 2 bases and J dropped 2 bases, with 10 bases sitting between them. Germline V gene lookup returns CDR1 LGHNA and CDR2 YNFKEQ. This chain's CDR3 is CASSQTSLTYNEQFF. CDR3 nucleotide sequence: TGTGCCAGCAGCCAAACGAGCTTGACCTACAATGAGCAGTTCTTC.

The chain carries TRBV29-1 and TRBJ2-2; 8 nucleotides agree with TRBD2. V lost 4 bases to trimming and J lost 0 bases; unmatched junction nucleotides: 4. CDR3 length: 15 residues. Germline assignment: CDR1 SQVTM and CDR2 ANQGSEA. The CDR3 DNA is TGCAGCGTTGTCGGGGGGGAAACGAACACCGGGGAGCTGTTTTTT. Its translation: CSVVGGETNTGELFF.

The chain joins TRBV7-6 to TRBJ2-7, with D possibly TRBD2 on 6 matching bases. Between the trimmed V and J ends, which lost 4 bases and 4 bases, there was a span of 11 bases. Germline CDR1 SGHVS, CDR2 FNYEAQ. This CDR3 contains 13 residues. The CDR3 is CASSSRRGYEQYF. The CDR3 DNA reads as TGTGCCAGCAGCTCACGGAGGGGTTACGAGCAGTACTTC.

This chain joins TRBV28 and TRBJ1-1; D might be TRBD1 (5 bases). CDR1 MDHEN and CDR2 SYDVKM come from the germline V gene. The CDR3 has 13 residues. Trimming cost V 5 bases and J 12 bases, with 19 bases left between them. The CDR3, as DNA: TGTGCCAGCAGTCCTCTCGGGACGCCCGGGACTTTCTTT. This translates into CASSPLGTPGTFF.

The chain joins TRBV30 to TRBJ2-6; D may be TRBD2 (5 bases). V lost 8 bases to trimming and J lost 2 bases, with 7 bases between them. The CDR3 is 12 residues long. Germline CDR1 is GTSNPN and CDR2 is SVGIG (reference sequence). The CDR3 bases are TGTGCCCGAGGGACTGGGGCCAACGTCCTGACTTTC. Amino acids: CARGTGANVLTF.

The rearrangement joins TRBV13 to TRBJ2-1, with 10 bases fitting TRBD2. This CDR3 has 15 residues. Germline-derived CDR1 and CDR2 are PRHDT and FYEKMQ (reference sequence). The V segment lost 5 bases and the J segment 10 bases; nucleotides outside the gene matches: 11. DNA of the CDR3: TGTGCCAGCAGCACCGGGCTAGCGGGGGAGGAAGAGCAGTTCTTC. Its translation is CASSTGLAGEEEQFF.

The J gene is TRBJ1-1, the V gene TRBV19; the match to TRBD1 covers 8 bases. V shed 7 bases, J shed 5 bases, and the junction held 9 bases outside the gene matches. This CDR3 has 14 amino acids. CDR1 and CDR2 from the germline V gene are LNHDA and SQIVND (reference sequence). CDR3 protein: CASTPLTGETEAFF. The CDR3 nucleotides are TGTGCCAGTACCCCGTTGACAGGGGAGACTGAAGCTTTCTTT.

The chain links TRBV5-5 to TRBJ2-7, with TRBD1 matching over 7 bases. The germline gives CDR1 SGHKS, CDR2 YYEKEE (reference sequence). J gave up 2 bases and V 0 bases, and 5 bases lay outside the gene matches. This CDR3 is 15 amino acids long. CDR3 sequence reads: CASSLEWTGAYEQYF. The CDR3 region has the DNA TGTGCCAGCAGCTTGGAGTGGACAGGAGCCTACGAGCAGTACTTC.

This sequence joins TRBV30 and TRBJ1-4, with D unresolved. V was cut by 2 bases and J by 5 bases, with 18 bases left in between. This CDR3 spans 16 amino acids. Germline V gene sequence: CDR1 GTSNPN, CDR2 SVGIG (reference sequence). The CDR3 DNA reads as TGTGCCTGGAGTATTCTACCGGGTTCCGTGAATGAAAAACTGTTTTTT. Translation gives CAWSILPGSVNEKLFF.

The rearrangement joins TRBV9 to TRBJ1-1; no firm D call. V was clipped by 4 bases and J by 5 bases, with 27 bases between them. The CDR3 sequence is 18 residues long. The germline V gene has CDR1 SGDLS and CDR2 YYNGEE. This CDR3 reads CASSLTMELGPGRTEAFF. The CDR3 nucleotides read TGTGCCAGCAGCCTAACAATGGAGTTGGGCCCGGGGAGGACTGAAGCTTTCTTT.

The chain uses TRBV7-9 and TRBJ2-1; 10 bases match TRBD2. V gave up 1 base and J gave up 1 base; unmatched junction bases: 7. The germline V gene has CDR1 SEHNR and CDR2 FQNEAQ (reference sequence). The CDR3 runs to 18 residues. This chain's CDR3 is CASSLVGLAGVSYNEQFF. The CDR3 DNA reads TGTGCCAGCAGCTTAGTAGGGCTAGCGGGAGTATCCTACAATGAGCAGTTCTTC.